Below are 21 T cell receptor beta chains sequenced from a single sample in a study of breast tumors, draining lymph nodes, adjacent tissues. One entry per CDR3 protein results from TCRdb running MiXCR on the multiplex PCR reads. The repertoire includes 17,000 or so distinct CDR3 sequences, less than 75% of them detected once, and 15% to 25% sits in the top ten. Specimen: tumor-adjacent breast tissue. These receptors all stem from a female donor with breast cancer. Some clones in this sample may be carry-over from other donors' samples.

This clonotype has only a few counts. The chain joins TRBV20-1 to TRBJ1-6; TRBD1 might be the D (5 bases). Germline V gene lookup returns CDR1 DFQATT and CDR2 SNEGSKA (reference sequence). The CDR3 has 14 residues. Trimming shortened V by 4 bases and J by 3 bases, and 10 bases separated the two germline ends. The CDR3 bases are TGCAGTGCTAAGATCGGGGGCTATAATTCACCCCTCCACTTT. Translation gives CSAKIGGYNSPLHF.

V and J are TRBV7-2 and TRBJ1-4; D is unclear. The V and J ends lost 5 bases and 0 bases respectively, with 10 bases between them. Germline-derived CDR1 and CDR2 are SGHTA and FQGNSA. The CDR3 has 15 residues. The CDR3 sequence is CASSLQTATNEKLFF. The CDR3 coding sequence is TGTGCCAGCAGCCTACAGACGGCAACTAATGAAAAACTGTTTTTT.

The rearrangement joins TRBV4-2 to TRBJ1-4; D is unresolved. This CDR3 has 14 residues. Germline values: CDR1 LGHNA, CDR2 YNFKEQ. V was trimmed by 1 base and J by 2 bases, leaving 5 bases between them. The CDR3 DNA sequence: TGTGCCAGCAGCCAAGGAGGGACTAATGAAAAACTGTTTTTT. Its translation: CASSQGGTNEKLFF.

J is TRBJ1-6 and V is TRBV2; the match to TRBD1 covers 7 bases. Germline loops: CDR1 SNHLY, CDR2 FYNNEI. J was trimmed by 7 bases and V by 5 bases; bases with no gene match: 5. The CDR3 is 14 amino acids. CDR3 sequence reads: CASSPRDRNSPLHF. CDR3 in DNA: TGTGCCAGCAGTCCCCGGGACAGAAATTCACCCCTCCACTTT.

This chain joins TRBV29-1 and TRBJ2-1; 9 nucleotides agree with TRBD2. Trimming at V came to 4 bases and at J to 7 bases, leaving 8 bases not matched to a gene. This CDR3 has 14 amino acids. From germline, CDR1 is SQVTM and CDR2 ANQGSEA. The CDR3 region has the DNA TGCAGCGTTGGAGTCGCGGGAGGGGTTAATGAGCAGTTCTTC. This gives the protein CSVGVAGGVNEQFF.

This clonotype appeared once. The V gene is TRBV6-4, the J gene TRBJ2-3; perhaps D is TRBD1 or TRBD2 (5 bases each). Trimming left V 6 bases short and J 0 bases short, with 7 bases between. Germline CDR1 and CDR2: MRHNA and SNTAGT. The CDR3 is 13 amino acids. Here the CDR3 reads CASRGDSTDTQYF. The CDR3 bases are TGTGCCAGCAGGGGGGACAGCACAGATACGCAGTATTTT.

This clonotype is judged medium-sized. This chain joins TRBV6-5 and TRBJ1-6, with a weak D call TRBD1 (5 bases). The germline gives CDR1 MNHEY, CDR2 SVGAGI. The CDR3 has 16 residues. V was pared by 5 bases and J by 7 bases, with 18 bases between. DNA of the CDR3: TGTGCCAGCAGTCGTACCGGGACCGGCGACAATTCACCCCTCCACTTT. The encoded protein is CASSRTGTGDNSPLHF.

V is TRBV20-1 and J is TRBJ2-1; D ambiguous. V lost 6 bases, J lost 4 bases, and 16 bases lay in between. Germline-derived CDR1 and CDR2 are DFQATT and SNEGSKA (reference sequence). The CDR3 has 14 residues. In nucleotides, the CDR3 is TGCAGTGCATCCGAGCCGTCCGCATACAATGAGCAGTTCTTC. Its translation: CSASEPSAYNEQFF.

This clonotype was observed many times. The chain carries TRBV4-3 and TRBJ1-1; D ambiguous. The germline CDR1 and CDR2 sequences are LGHNA and YSLEER. The CDR3 spans 11 residues. V was trimmed by 1 base and J by 5 bases, leaving 2 bases between them. CDR3 protein: CASSQGTEAFF. The CDR3 nucleotides are TGCGCCAGCAGCCAAGGTACTGAAGCTTTCTTT.

With regard to this clonotype: The junction and the germline gene differ at one end; a read error may be behind it. The J gene is TRBJ2-3, the V gene TRBV7-8; D remains unclear. Germline CDR1 SGHVS, CDR2 FQNEAQ. The CDR3 length is 17 residues. CDR3 amino acids: CASAPFPPGLMSDPQYF. The DNA of the CDR3 is TGTGCCAGCGCCCCCTTCCCCCCTGGGCTTATGTCAGATCCGCAGTATTTT.

The V and J genes are TRBV4-3 and TRBJ1-2; D gene uncertain. Germline V gives CDR1 LGHNA, CDR2 YSLEER. CDR3 length equals 17 residues. With 0 bases removed from V and 0 bases from J, the gap between germline ends came to 14 bases. The CDR3 spells CASSQDRTAGANYGYTF. CDR3 DNA sequence: TGCGCCAGCAGCCAAGATCGGACTGCCGGAGCTAACTATGGCTACACCTTC.

The chain carries TRBV7-2 and TRBJ1-2; D is possibly TRBD1 (5 bases). The V gene's germline CDR1 is SGHTA and CDR2 FQGNSA. The CDR3 extends over 14 amino acids. V lost 4 bases to trimming and J lost 5 bases, with 14 bases between them. The chain's CDR3 is CASSYSQGSYGYTF. DNA of the CDR3: TGTGCCAGCAGCTACTCTCAGGGTAGTTATGGCTACACCTTC.

This clonotype was observed many times. The chain uses TRBV7-9 and TRBJ2-1; 13 bases line up with TRBD2. Germline V CDR1 and CDR2: SEHNR, FQNEAQ (reference sequence). CDR3 size: 17 residues. Trimming at V came to 5 bases and at J to 3 bases, leaving 7 bases not matched to a gene. CDR3 DNA sequence: TGTGCCAGCAGCCTCAGAAGACTAGCGGGAGGCTACAATGAGCAGTTCTTC. Encoded protein: CASSLRRLAGGYNEQFF.

This clonotype was observed once. The chain employs TRBV11-3 and TRBJ2-3, with D possibly TRBD2 on 6 matching bases. V lost 5 bases to trimming and J lost 5 bases, with 20 bases between them. This CDR3 is 16 amino acids long. Germline-derived CDR1 and CDR2 are SGHNT and YENEEA. The CDR3 protein is CASSQEASWGLDTQYF. The CDR3 bases are TGTGCCAGCAGCCAGGAAGCCTCTTGGGGACTAGATACGCAGTATTTT.

DNA for the CDR3: TGTGCCAGCAGCTCAGACAGGGGGCGGGAAAAACTGTTTTTT. It codes for CASSSDRGREKLFF. The genes are TRBV5-6 and TRBJ1-4, with 10 bases fitting TRBD1. The CDR3 spans 14 residues. CDR1 is SGHDT, CDR2 YYEEEE, per germline. The V gene end was trimmed by 3 bases and the J gene end by 8 bases; junction bases not matched to a gene: 4. The variable domain in full, with the rest retrieved from reference TRBV5-6 and TRBJ1-4, is DAGVTQSPTHLIKTRGQQVTLRCSPKSGHDTVSWYQQALGQGPQFIFQYYEEEERQRGNFPDRFSGHQFPNYSSELNVNALLLGDSALYLCASSSDRGREKLFFGSGTQLSVL.

The CDR3 DNA follows: TGTGCCAGCAGTTGTGGATGGTCAGAGGACAGGGAGACAGATACGCAGTATTTT. This translates into CASSCGWSEDRETDTQYF. The chain employs TRBV6-6 and TRBJ2-3; 8 positions match TRBD1. J lost 3 bases, V lost 4 bases, and 15 bases had no gene match. Germline V gene lookup returns CDR1 MNHNY and CDR2 SVGAGI (reference sequence). The CDR3 has 18 residues.

The count of this clonotype is one. One end of the junction varies from germline; a read error may be responsible. V usage is TRBV10-3 and J usage is TRBJ1-5; a possible D gene is TRBD1 (5 bases). The germline V gene has CDR1 ENHRY and CDR2 SYGVKD. The CDR3 totals 15 residues. The CDR3 loop is CAISESRMGDQPQRF. The CDR3 nucleotides are TGTGCCATCAGTGAGTCGAGAATGGGGGATCAGCCCCAGCGTTTT.

Comment on this clonotype: Germline is not matched at one junction end, which may reflect a read error. This sequence joins TRBV20-1 and TRBJ1-2; no clear D. The CDR3 has 12 amino acids. The germline V gene encodes CDR1 DFQATT and CDR2 SNEGSKA (reference sequence). CDR3 residues: CSARPYMGGSTF. CDR3 bases: TGCAGTGCTAGACCTTATATGGGAGGCTCCACCTTC.

The rearrangement uses TRBV5-1 and TRBJ2-3; 9 bases fit TRBD2. Losses at the gene ends were 4 bases for V and 0 bases for J; bases not matched to a gene: 6. Germline lookup yields CDR1 SGHRS and CDR2 YFSETQ. The CDR3 covers 16 residues. CDR3 DNA: TGCGCCAGCAGCATAGGGACTAGCCCTAGCACAGATACGCAGTATTTT. This translates into CASSIGTSPSTDTQYF.

This clonotype came up many times. The rearrangement links TRBV5-6 to TRBJ2-3, with 13 bases that match TRBD2. Trimming at V came to 5 bases and at J to 4 bases, leaving 10 bases not matched to a gene. The germline gives CDR1 SGHDT, CDR2 YYEEEE. CDR3 length: 17 amino acids. The CDR3 here is CASSSYGLAGAADTQYF. CDR3 in DNA: TGTGCCAGCAGTTCCTACGGACTAGCGGGGGCCGCAGATACGCAGTATTTT.

The chain employs TRBV20-1 and TRBJ1-6; perhaps TRBD1 as D (5 bases). The CDR3 spans 15 residues. V was trimmed by 0 bases and J by 9 bases, leaving 15 bases between them. Germline CDR1 reads DFQATT; CDR2 reads SNEGSKA (reference sequence). The CDR3 nucleotides read TGCAGTGCTAGAGAAGTTGAAGACAGCCCTTCACCCCTCCACTTT. Residues: CSAREVEDSPSPLHF.